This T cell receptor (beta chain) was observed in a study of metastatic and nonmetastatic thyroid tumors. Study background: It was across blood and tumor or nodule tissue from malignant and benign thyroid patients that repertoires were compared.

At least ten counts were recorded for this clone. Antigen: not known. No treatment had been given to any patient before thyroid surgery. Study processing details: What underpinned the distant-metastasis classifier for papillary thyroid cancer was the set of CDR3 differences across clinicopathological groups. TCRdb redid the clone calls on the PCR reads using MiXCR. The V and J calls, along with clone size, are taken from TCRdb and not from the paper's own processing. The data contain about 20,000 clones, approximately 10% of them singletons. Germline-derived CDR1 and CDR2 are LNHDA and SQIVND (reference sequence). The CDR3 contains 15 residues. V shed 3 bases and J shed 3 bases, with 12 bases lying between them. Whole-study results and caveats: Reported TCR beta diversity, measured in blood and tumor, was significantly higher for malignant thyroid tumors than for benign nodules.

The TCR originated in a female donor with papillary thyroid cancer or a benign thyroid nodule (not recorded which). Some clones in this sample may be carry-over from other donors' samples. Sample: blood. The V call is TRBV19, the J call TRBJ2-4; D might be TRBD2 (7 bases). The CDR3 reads CASSIRGGGKNIQYF. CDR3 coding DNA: TGTGCCAGTAGTATTAGGGGGGGAGGCAAAAACATTCAGTACTTC.